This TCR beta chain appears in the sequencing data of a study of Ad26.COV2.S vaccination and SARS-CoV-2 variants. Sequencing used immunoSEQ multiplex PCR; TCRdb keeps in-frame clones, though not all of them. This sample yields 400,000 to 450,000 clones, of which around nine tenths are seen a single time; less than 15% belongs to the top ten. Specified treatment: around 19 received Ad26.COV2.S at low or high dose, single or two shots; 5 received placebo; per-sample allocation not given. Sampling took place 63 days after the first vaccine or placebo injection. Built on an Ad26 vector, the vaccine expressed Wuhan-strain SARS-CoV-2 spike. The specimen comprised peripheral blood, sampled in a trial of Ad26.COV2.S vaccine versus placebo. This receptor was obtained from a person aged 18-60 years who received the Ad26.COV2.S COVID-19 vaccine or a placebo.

The CDR3 DNA is TGTGCCAGCAGCTTCCATTACGAGCAGTACTTC. It yields the protein CASSFHYEQYF. The J gene is TRBJ2-7, the V gene TRBV11-2; D remains unclear. Germline values: CDR1 SGHAT, CDR2 FQNNGV. V lost 3 bases, J lost 4 bases, and 4 bases lay in between. The CDR3 runs 11 residues. Complete variable domain (other parts from reference TRBV11-2 and TRBJ2-7): EAGVAQSPRYKIIEKRQSVAFWCNPISGHATLYWYQQILGQGPKLLIQFQNNGVVDDSQLPKDRFSAERLKGVDSTLKIQPAKLEDSAVYLCASSFHYEQYFGPGTRLTVT.